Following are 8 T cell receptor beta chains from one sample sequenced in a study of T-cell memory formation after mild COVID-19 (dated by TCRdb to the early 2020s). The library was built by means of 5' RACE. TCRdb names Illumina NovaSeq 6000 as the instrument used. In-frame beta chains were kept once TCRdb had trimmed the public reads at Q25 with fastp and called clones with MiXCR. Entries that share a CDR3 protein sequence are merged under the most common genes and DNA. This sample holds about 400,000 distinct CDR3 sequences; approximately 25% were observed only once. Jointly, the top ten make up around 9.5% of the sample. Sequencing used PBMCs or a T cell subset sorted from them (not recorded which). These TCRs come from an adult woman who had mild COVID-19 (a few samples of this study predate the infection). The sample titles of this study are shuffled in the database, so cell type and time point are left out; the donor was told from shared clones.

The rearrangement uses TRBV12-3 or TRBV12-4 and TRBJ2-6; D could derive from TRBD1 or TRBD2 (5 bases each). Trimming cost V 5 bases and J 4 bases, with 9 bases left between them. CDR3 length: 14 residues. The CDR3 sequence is CASSKGPGANVLTF. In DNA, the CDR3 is TGTGCCAGCAGTAAGGGACCCGGGGCCAACGTCCTGACTTTC.

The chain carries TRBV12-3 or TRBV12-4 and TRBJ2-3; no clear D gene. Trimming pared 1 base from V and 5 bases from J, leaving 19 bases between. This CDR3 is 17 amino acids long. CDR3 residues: CASSLEVWARSQDTQYF. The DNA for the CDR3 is TGTGCCAGCAGTTTAGAGGTTTGGGCAAGGTCACAAGATACGCAGTATTTT.

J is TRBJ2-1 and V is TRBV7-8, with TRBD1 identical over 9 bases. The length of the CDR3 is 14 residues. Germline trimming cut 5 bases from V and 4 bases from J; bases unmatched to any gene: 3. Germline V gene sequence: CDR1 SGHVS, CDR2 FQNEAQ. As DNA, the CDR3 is TGTGCCAGCAGCAGGGACAGGGTTTACAATGAGCAGTTCTTC. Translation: CASSRDRVYNEQFF.

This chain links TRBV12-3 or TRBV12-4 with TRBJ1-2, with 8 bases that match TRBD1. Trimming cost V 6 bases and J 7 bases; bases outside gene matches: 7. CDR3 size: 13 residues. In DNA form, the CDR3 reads TGTGCCAGCAGGTCAGGGGGCGCGGGTGGCTACACCTTC. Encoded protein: CASRSGGAGGYTF.

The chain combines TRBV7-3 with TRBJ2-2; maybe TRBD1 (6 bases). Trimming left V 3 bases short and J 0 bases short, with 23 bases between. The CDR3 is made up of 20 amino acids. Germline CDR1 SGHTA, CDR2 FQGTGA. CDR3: CASSFGLGAPTDANTGELFF. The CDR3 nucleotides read TGTGCCAGCAGCTTTGGGTTGGGGGCGCCTACCGACGCGAACACCGGGGAGCTGTTTTTT.

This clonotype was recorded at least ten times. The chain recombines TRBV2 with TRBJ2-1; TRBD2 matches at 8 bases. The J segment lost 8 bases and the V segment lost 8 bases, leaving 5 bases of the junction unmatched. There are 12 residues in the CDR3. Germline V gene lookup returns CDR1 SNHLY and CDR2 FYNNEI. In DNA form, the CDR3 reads TGTGCCAGCGTCACGGGAGGGGATGAGCAGTTCTTC. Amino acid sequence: CASVTGGDEQFF.

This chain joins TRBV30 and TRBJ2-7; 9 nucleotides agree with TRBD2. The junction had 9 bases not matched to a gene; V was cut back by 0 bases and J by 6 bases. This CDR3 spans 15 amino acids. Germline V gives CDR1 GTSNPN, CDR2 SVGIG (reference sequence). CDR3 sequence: CAWSVPGLAIPEQYF. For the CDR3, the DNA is TGTGCCTGGAGTGTACCTGGACTAGCGATCCCCGAGCAGTACTTC.

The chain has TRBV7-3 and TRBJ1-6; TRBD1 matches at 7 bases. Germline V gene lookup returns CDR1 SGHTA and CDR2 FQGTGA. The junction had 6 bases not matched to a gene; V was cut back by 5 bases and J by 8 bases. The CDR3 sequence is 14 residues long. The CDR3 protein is CASSQGQWDSPLHF. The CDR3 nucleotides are TGTGCCAGCAGCCAGGGACAGTGGGATTCACCCCTCCACTTT.